A single T cell receptor (beta chain) is shown here with its context. The data are from a study of preoperative IRX-2 immunotherapy in early breast cancer. The treatment is: preoperative locoregional IRX-2 cytokine immunotherapy. Patients received preoperative, locoregional IRX-2 cytokine immunotherapy in a phase Ib study. Repertoires were generated with immunoSEQ multiplex PCR, while TCRdb's copy carries only in-frame clones and drops some. The sample contains around 62,000 clones, around 94% of which appear only once. The CDR3 runs 12 residues. Trimming left V 6 bases short and J 2 bases short, with 10 bases between. Germline V gives CDR1 SQVTM, CDR2 ANQGSEA.

The chain couples TRBV29-1 to TRBJ2-5; a weak D match, TRBD1 (5 bases). The source of this sequence is a human donor with breast cancer. This material was acquired from a patient treated with IRX-2 immunotherapy. CDR3 in amino acids: CSVRVSQETQYF. The CDR3 DNA is TGCAGCGTCAGGGTCTCACAAGAGACCCAGTACTTC.